This T cell receptor (beta chain) appears in the sequencing data of a study of T cell changes during pregnancy in multiple sclerosis. The V gene lost 10 bases and the J gene lost 4 bases, with 16 bases spanning the gap. Germline V gene data show CDR1 as LNHDA and CDR2 as SQIVND (reference sequence). The CDR3 has 13 residues. This clone was seen once. The repertoire was sequenced with immunoSEQ multiplex PCR; TCRdb's copy has only in-frame clones and lacks some. This sample yields about 68,000 clones, of which less than 95% are seen a single time; around 1.5% belongs to the top ten. The sequencing used peripheral blood, collected in the third trimester of pregnancy. This chain joins TRBV19 and TRBJ1-2; TRBD1 is a possible D gene (6 bases). The clonotype originates from a female donor with multiple sclerosis, enrolled in a pregnancy study. CDR3 nucleotide sequence: TGTGCCACCGGGGGGGCAGGGACCTATGGCTACACCTTC. It is translated as CATGGAGTYGYTF.